The rows below give T cell receptor beta chains drawn from one sample of a study of T cell responses to AZD1222 COVID-19 vaccine. The repertoire was sequenced with immunoSEQ multiplex PCR; TCRdb's copy has only in-frame clones and lacks some. The data hold fewer than 110,000 clones, with nearly 90% observed a single time. The starting material was peripheral blood, obtained 28 days after the second AZD1222 dose. These receptor sequences come from an adult who received the AZD1222 COVID-19 vaccine. Both conserved end residues are part of each CDR3. Fields, in order: D gene, V gene, clone size, J gene, CDR3 protein, CDR3 DNA. A D gene is named only where the DNA matches it firmly. The size field is filled for only some rows; it gives once, few, many or a size class.

D: TRBD1; V: TRBV10-3; size: -; J: TRBJ2-1; CDR3: CAIRPQGSMDNEQFF; DNA: TGTGCCATCAGACCACAGGGGTCTATGGACAATGAGCAGTTCTTC
D: -; V: TRBV11-2; size: -; J: TRBJ1-2; CDR3: CASSFGSGYGYTF; DNA: TGTGCCAGCAGCTTTGGTTCGGGCTATGGCTACACCTTC
D: -; V: TRBV5-5; size: few; J: TRBJ1-1; CDR3: CASSLLIRVMNTEAFF; DNA: TGTGCCAGCAGCTTATTAATCAGGGTCATGAACACTGAAGCTTTCTTT
D: -; V: TRBV5-1; size: -; J: TRBJ2-3; CDR3: CASSLQGRGGTDTQYF; DNA: TGCGCCAGCAGCTTACAGGGCAGAGGGGGCACAGATACGCAGTATTTT
D: -; V: TRBV7-2; size: -; J: TRBJ1-5; CDR3: CASSREGPFLYSNQPQHF; DNA: TGTGCCAGCAGCCGGGAAGGGCCCTTCCTTTATAGCAATCAGCCCCAGCATTTT
D: -; V: TRBV10-1; size: -; J: TRBJ2-2; CDR3: CASSLPGPGELFF; DNA: TGCGCCAGCAGTCTCCCTGGGCCCGGGGAGCTGTTTTTT
D: -; V: TRBV7-2; size: -; J: TRBJ1-2; CDR3: CASSPSRDSGYTF; DNA: TGTGCCAGCAGCCCATCCCGAGACAGTGGCTACACCTTC
D: -; V: TRBV5-4; size: -; J: TRBJ2-1; CDR3: CASSLPGLGWNEQFF; DNA: TGTGCCAGCAGCCTGCCGGGCCTAGGGTGGAATGAGCAGTTCTTC
D: -; V: TRBV6-5; size: -; J: TRBJ1-1; CDR3: CASRGKNTEAFF; DNA: TGTGCCAGCAGGGGGAAAAACACTGAAGCTTTCTTT
D: TRBD1; V: TRBV27; size: -; J: TRBJ2-1; CDR3: CASTTGTGSYNEQFF; DNA: TGTGCCAGCACCACCGGGACAGGGTCCTACAATGAGCAGTTCTTC
D: -; V: TRBV4-3; size: -; J: TRBJ2-2; CDR3: CASSQGPTGVDGAANTGELFF; DNA: TGCGCCAGCAGCCAGGGACCTACTGGGGTAGACGGAGCGGCGAACACCGGGGAGCTGTTTTTT
D: -; V: TRBV6-5; size: -; J: TRBJ2-3; CDR3: CASSAGTRGLYTQYF; DNA: TGTGCCAGCAGCGCCGGGACACGGGGTTTGTATACGCAGTATTTT
D: -; V: TRBV19; size: -; J: TRBJ2-7; CDR3: CASSANRNVYEQYF; DNA: TGTGCCAGTAGTGCAAACAGGAATGTCTACGAGCAGTACTTC
D: TRBD1; V: TRBV18; size: -; J: TRBJ1-4; CDR3: CASSPRQGAHEKLFF; DNA: TGTGCCAGCTCACCAAGACAGGGGGCCCATGAAAAACTGTTTTTT
D: -; V: TRBV19; size: -; J: TRBJ1-5; CDR3: CASSIGPGTLENQPQHF; DNA: TGTGCCAGTAGTATCGGGCCCGGTACGCTGGAGAATCAGCCCCAGCATTTT
D: TRBD1; V: TRBV5-6; size: -; J: TRBJ2-3; CDR3: CASSLGAGGWTDTQYF; DNA: TGTGCCAGCAGCTTGGGGGCAGGGGGCTGGACAGATACGCAGTATTTT
D: -; V: TRBV6-5; size: -; J: TRBJ2-7; CDR3: CASSYSINPGAYEQYF; DNA: TGTGCCAGCAGTTACTCGATAAACCCAGGGGCCTACGAGCAGTACTTC
D: TRBD1; V: TRBV5-4; size: -; J: TRBJ1-2; CDR3: CASSLQGEGYTF; DNA: TGTGCCAGCAGCTTACAGGGGGAAGGCTACACCTTC
D: -; V: TRBV18; size: -; J: TRBJ2-2; CDR3: CASSPRTFSGGASGELFF; DNA: TGTGCCAGCTCACCACGTACCTTTTCGGGGGGCGCCTCCGGGGAGCTGTTTTTT
D: -; V: TRBV27; size: -; J: TRBJ1-1; CDR3: CASSLAYRTATNTEAFF; DNA: TGTGCCAGCAGTTTAGCGTACCGGACAGCTACGAACACTGAAGCTTTCTTT
D: -; V: TRBV2; size: -; J: TRBJ2-5; CDR3: CASRGRRETQYF; DNA: TGTGCCAGCAGGGGAAGGCGGGAGACCCAGTACTTC
D: -; V: TRBV11-2; size: few; J: TRBJ1-4; CDR3: CASSLGLANEKLFF; DNA: TGTGCCAGCAGCTTGGGTTTAGCTAATGAAAAACTGTTTTTT
D: -; V: TRBV7-2; size: once; J: TRBJ1-3; CDR3: CASSGQRNTIYF; DNA: TGTGCCAGCAGCGGTCAAAGAAACACCATATATTTT
D: -; V: TRBV13; size: -; J: TRBJ1-1; CDR3: CASSLAGRVGTEAFF; DNA: TGTGCCAGCAGCTTGGCGGGGAGGGTGGGCACTGAAGCTTTCTTT